Each of the 11 T cell receptor beta chains below was sequenced from the same sample in a study of OX40 agonist ivuxolimab in advanced cancers. Data came from immunoSEQ multiplex PCR; TCRdb stores just in-frame clones and leaves some out. The data hold approximately 20,000 clones, with roughly 89% observed a single time. Specimen: CD4+ or CD8+ T cells sorted from blood, collected in a trial of the OX40 agonist ivuxolimab. The receptors were gathered from an adult with an advanced solid tumor such as melanoma, head and neck, liver or kidney cancer.

This chain joins TRBV28 and TRBJ2-7, with TRBD2 identical over 9 bases. V shed 7 bases, J shed 6 bases, and the junction held 13 bases outside the gene matches. This CDR3 has 15 residues. Germline V gene data show CDR1 as MDHEN and CDR2 as SYDVKM. For the CDR3, the DNA is TGTGCCAGCACGGAGGCGGGGGGGGCCTATAGCGAGCAGTACTTC. It codes for CASTEAGGAYSEQYF.

This clone was observed a few times. The conserved phenylalanine or tryptophan is not found at the CDR3 terminus, so this likely reflects a read error. The chain couples TRBV27 to TRBJ1-6; D may be TRBD1 (5 bases). Germline CDR1 reads MNHEY; CDR2 reads SMNVEV (reference sequence). The germline V and J ends were trimmed by 3 bases and 7 bases, with 7 bases remaining between them. The CDR3 extends over 13 amino acids. Here the CDR3 DNA reads TGTGCCAGCAGTTTTGGGGGGAATTCACCCCTCCACCTT. This encodes CASSFGGNSPLHL.

This chain links TRBV4-3 with TRBJ2-2; D unresolved. Trimming removed 3 bases from V and 5 bases from J, with 10 bases in between. Germline V gives CDR1 LGHNA, CDR2 YSLEER. This CDR3 is built from 14 residues. In DNA form, the CDR3 reads TGCGCCAGCAGCCATCTCGCCTCAACCGGGGAGCTGTTTTTT. Amino acid sequence: CASSHLASTGELFF.

The chain is built from TRBV14 and TRBJ2-7, with unresolved D. The V gene's germline CDR1 is SGHDN and CDR2 FVKESK. This CDR3 region has 15 residues. Trimming took 3 bases from V and 5 from J, leaving 17 bases between them. The CDR3 is CASSHRSALGHEQYF. The CDR3 coding sequence is TGTGCCAGCAGCCACCGTAGTGCCCTCGGCCACGAGCAGTACTTC.

This clone has a single count. V gene TRBV19 combines with J gene TRBJ2-1; D may be TRBD2 (5 bases). There are 14 residues in the CDR3. V was trimmed by 4 bases and J by 1 base, leaving 8 bases between them. The germline V gene encodes CDR1 LNHDA and CDR2 SQIVND (reference sequence). CDR3 amino acids: CASSRSGSYNEQFF. In nucleotides, the CDR3 is TGTGCCAGTAGTAGGAGCGGATCCTACAATGAGCAGTTCTTC.

The CDR3 nucleotides read TGTGCCAGCAGCCGGACAGGGGGGTATATGGATGAGCAGTTCTTC. It codes for CASSRTGGYMDEQFF. The V and J genes are TRBV11-2 and TRBJ2-1; 10 nucleotides match TRBD1. Germline V CDR1 and CDR2: SGHAT, FQNNGV. The CDR3 contains 15 residues. V lost 5 bases, J lost 8 bases, and 9 bases stayed unmatched.

This clone has more than one count but fewer than ten. DNA for the CDR3: TGTGCCAGTAGTCAACAGGACTCCTACGAGCAGTACTTC. This gives the protein CASSQQDSYEQYF. The chain couples TRBV19 to TRBJ2-7; the D gene is possibly TRBD1 (5 bases). The germline V and J ends were trimmed by 5 bases and 0 bases, with 8 bases remaining between them. CDR1 and CDR2 from the germline V gene are LNHDA and SQIVND (reference sequence). CDR3 size: 13 residues.

This clone was seen more than once but under ten times. The V gene is TRBV7-8, the J gene TRBJ1-1; tentatively, D is TRBD1 (5 bases). In germline, CDR1 is SGHVS, CDR2 FQNEAQ. Deletions cut 0 bases from V and 4 bases from J, with 18 bases between. The length of the CDR3 is 17 residues. The CDR3 bases are TGTGCCAGCAGCTTAGCCGTGGGGGTGGCAATCGGCACTGAAGCTTTCTTT. Residues: CASSLAVGVAIGTEAFF.

Only one count was recorded for this clone. The chain recombines TRBV7-8 with TRBJ1-1; 7 positions match TRBD1. Trimming at V came to 2 bases and at J to 1 base, leaving 10 bases not matched to a gene. Looked up from germline, CDR1 is SGHVS and CDR2 is FQNEAQ. The length of the CDR3 is 17 residues. As DNA, the CDR3 is TGTGCCAGCAGCTTAAAGTTACAGGGGTCGAAGAACACTGAAGCTTTCTTT. Translated, it gives CASSLKLQGSKNTEAFF. The full variable domain, completed using reference TRBV7-8 and TRBJ1-1, is GAGVSQSPRYKVAKRGQDVALRCDPISGHVSLFWYQQALGQGPEFLTYFQNEAQLDKSGLPSDRFFAERPEGSVSTLKIQRTQQEDSAVYLCASSLKLQGSKNTEAFFGQGTRLTVV.

This clone was detected a few times. The genes are TRBV28 and TRBJ2-2; possibly TRBD2 for D (5 bases). CDR1 is MDHEN and CDR2 is SYDVKM in the germline V gene. The germline V and J ends were trimmed by 5 bases and 2 bases, with 12 bases remaining between them. The CDR3 runs to 15 residues. The CDR3 is CASSPRTGNTGELFF. Here the CDR3 DNA reads TGTGCCAGCAGTCCCCGGACGGGAAACACCGGGGAGCTGTTTTTT.

The rearrangement links TRBV2 to TRBJ1-1; D might be TRBD1 (5 bases). This CDR3 has 14 amino acids. Trimming cost V 2 bases and J 4 bases, with 11 bases left between them. Germline-derived CDR1 and CDR2 are SNHLY and FYNNEI. In DNA form, the CDR3 reads TGTGCCAGCAGTGAAAATTCGGGGCCCACTGAAGCTTTCTTT. Protein product: CASSENSGPTEAFF.